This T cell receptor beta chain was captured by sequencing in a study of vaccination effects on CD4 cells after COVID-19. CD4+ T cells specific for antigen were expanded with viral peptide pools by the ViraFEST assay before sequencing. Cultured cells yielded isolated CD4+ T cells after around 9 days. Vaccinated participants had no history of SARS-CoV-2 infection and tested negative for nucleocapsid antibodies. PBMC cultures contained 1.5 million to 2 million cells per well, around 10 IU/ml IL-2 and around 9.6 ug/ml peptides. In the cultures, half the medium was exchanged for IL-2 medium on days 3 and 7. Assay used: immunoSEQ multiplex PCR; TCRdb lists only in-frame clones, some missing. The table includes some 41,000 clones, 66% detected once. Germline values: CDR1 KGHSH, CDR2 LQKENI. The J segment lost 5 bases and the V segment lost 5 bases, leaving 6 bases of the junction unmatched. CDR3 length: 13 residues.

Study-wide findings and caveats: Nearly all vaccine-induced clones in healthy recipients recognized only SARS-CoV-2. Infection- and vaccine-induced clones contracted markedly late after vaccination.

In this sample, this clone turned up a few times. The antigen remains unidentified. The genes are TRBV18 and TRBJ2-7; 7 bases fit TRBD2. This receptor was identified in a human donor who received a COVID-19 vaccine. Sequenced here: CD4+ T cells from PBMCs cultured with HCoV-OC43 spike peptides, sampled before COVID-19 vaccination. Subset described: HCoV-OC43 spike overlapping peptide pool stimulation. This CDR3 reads CASSGGSNDEQYF. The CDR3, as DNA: TGTGCCAGCTCAGGCGGGAGTAACGACGAGCAGTACTTC.